A single sample gave rise to the 21 T cell receptor beta chains below, sequenced in a study of T cells after posttransplantation cyclophosphamide. Sequencing used immunoSEQ multiplex PCR; TCRdb keeps in-frame clones, though not all of them. Singletons are absent from the sample, which has tens of thousands of clones. Input material: PBMCs. These TCRs come from a man aged 35-49 years in good health, CMV-negative, and a related stem cell transplant donor.

In its sample, this clone was seen many times. The chain recombines TRBV6-5 with TRBJ1-2; 7 bases agree with TRBD1. Trimming at V came to 5 bases and at J to 2 bases, leaving 5 bases not matched to a gene. CDR1 MNHEY and CDR2 SVGAGI come from the germline V gene. The CDR3 extends over 14 amino acids. The CDR3 nucleotides read TGTGCCAGCAGTCCGGGACAGCGAAACTATGGCTACACCTTC. This gives the protein CASSPGQRNYGYTF.

This clone was counted at least ten times. The chain employs TRBV27 and TRBJ2-7; no clear D gene. CDR1 is MNHEY and CDR2 is SMNVEV in the germline V gene (reference sequence). Deletions cut 5 bases from V and 2 bases from J, with 13 bases between. This CDR3 has 14 residues. Here the CDR3 reads CASSPLERTYEQYF. In DNA, the CDR3 is TGTGCCAGCAGTCCCCTCGAGCGTACCTACGAGCAGTACTTC.

This clone has ten or more counts. This chain joins TRBV5-1 and TRBJ2-2; the D gene is possibly TRBD1 (5 bases). There are 16 residues in the CDR3. With 0 bases removed from V and 2 bases from J, the gap between germline ends came to 11 bases. CDR1 SGHRS and CDR2 YFSETQ come from the germline V gene. DNA of the CDR3: TGCGCCAGCAGCTTGGAGCTAGGGGATAACACCGGGGAGCTGTTTTTT. Its translation: CASSLELGDNTGELFF. The variable domain in full, completed from reference TRBV5-1 and TRBJ2-2, reads KAGVTQTPRYLIKTRGQQVTLSCSPISGHRSVSWYQQTPGQGLQFLFEYFSETQRNKGNFPGRFSGRQFSNSRSEMNVSTLELGDSALYLCASSLELGDNTGELFFGEGSRLTVL.

This clone was found many times. The chain carries TRBV2 and TRBJ2-1; TRBD2 matches at 7 bases. Trimming at V came to 0 bases and at J to 8 bases, leaving 7 bases not matched to a gene. Germline V gene data show CDR1 as SNHLY and CDR2 as FYNNEI. The length of the CDR3 is 15 residues. This CDR3 is CASSEAWASGDEQFF. The CDR3, as DNA: TGTGCCAGCAGTGAAGCTTGGGCTAGCGGCGATGAGCAGTTCTTC.

At least ten counts were recorded for this clone. The chain uses TRBV28 and TRBJ1-2, with a weak D call TRBD1 (6 bases). Germline-derived CDR1 and CDR2 are MDHEN and SYDVKM. CDR3 length equals 14 residues. V was clipped by 4 bases and J by 4 bases, with 13 bases between them. In nucleotides, the CDR3 is TGTGCCAGCAGTTCTCGACAGGTCAGCTATGGCTACACCTTC. Its translation: CASSSRQVSYGYTF.

This clone has ten or more counts. The chain couples TRBV11-2 to TRBJ1-1, with no clear D. Germline loops: CDR1 SGHAT, CDR2 FQNNGV. The CDR3 runs 15 residues. Between the trimmed V and J ends, which lost 4 bases and 1 base, there was a span of 13 bases. CDR3 loop: CASSSLEDPNTEAFF. CDR3 nucleotides: TGTGCCAGCAGCTCCCTAGAAGATCCGAACACTGAAGCTTTCTTT.

The sample holds many counts of this clone. This chain joins TRBV7-6 and TRBJ2-5; TRBD2 is a possible D gene (6 bases). CDR1 and CDR2 from the germline V gene are SGHVS and FNYEAQ. The CDR3 length is 15 residues. V was cut by 1 base and J by 5 bases, with 14 bases left in between. CDR3 in DNA: TGTGCCAGCAGCTTAGGTCCCGGGAGATTTGAGACCCAGTACTTC. The encoded protein is CASSLGPGRFETQYF.

This clone was picked up many times. V usage is TRBV10-2 and J usage is TRBJ2-1; 8 bases fit TRBD1. V trimming: 5 bases; J trimming: 8 bases; junction bases outside the gene matches: 5. The CDR3 is 13 amino acids. CDR1 and CDR2 (germline): WSHSY, SAAADI. Here the CDR3 DNA reads TGCGCCAGCAGTCTCGACAGGGGATATGAGCAGTTCTTC. It codes for CASSLDRGYEQFF.

There are many counts of this clone. This sequence joins TRBV6-6 and TRBJ2-3; D gene unclear. This CDR3 spans 15 amino acids. Germline lookup yields CDR1 MNHNY and CDR2 SVGAGI (reference sequence). Deletions cut 5 bases from V and 1 base from J, with 13 bases between. The CDR3 DNA sequence: TGTGCCAGCAGTCCTTTAGCCCAAGGCACAGATACGCAGTATTTT. It translates to CASSPLAQGTDTQYF.

This clone was recorded at least ten times. The chain links TRBV29-1 to TRBJ2-5; D might be TRBD1 (6 bases). The CDR3 spans 12 residues. Germline V CDR1 and CDR2: SQVTM, ANQGSEA. V shed 4 bases and J shed 4 bases, with 10 bases lying between them. This CDR3 reads CSVVGRGETQYF. Written as DNA, the CDR3 is TGCAGCGTTGTAGGCAGGGGAGAGACCCAGTACTTC.

This clone was seen many times. V usage is TRBV6-5 and J usage is TRBJ1-2; 9 nucleotides match TRBD1. The V gene's germline CDR1 is MNHEY and CDR2 SVGAGI. The length of the CDR3 is 15 residues. Germline trimming cut 6 bases from V and 7 bases from J; bases unmatched to any gene: 12. The CDR3 sequence is CASSFGTGSIGGYTF. The CDR3 nucleotides read TGTGCCAGCAGCTTCGGGACAGGGTCCATTGGTGGCTACACCTTC.

In its sample, this clone was seen many times. The chain couples TRBV19 to TRBJ2-1; 14 nucleotides align to TRBD2. This CDR3 spans 15 amino acids. V dropped 6 bases and J dropped 10; count of bases not matched to a gene: 8. Germline V gene lookup returns CDR1 LNHDA and CDR2 SQIVND (reference sequence). CDR3 sequence reads: CASSRLAGGLREQFF. The CDR3 nucleotides are TGTGCCAGTAGCAGACTAGCGGGAGGGCTCAGGGAGCAGTTCTTC. Full variable domain (outside the CDR3, taken from reference TRBV19 and TRBJ2-1): DGGITQSPKYLFRKEGQNVTLSCEQNLNHDAMYWYRQDPGQGLRLIYYSQIVNDFQKGDIAEGYSVSREKKESFPLTVTSAQKNPTAFYLCASSRLAGGLREQFFGPGTRLTVL.

This clone has ten or more counts. This chain connects TRBV7-9 to TRBJ1-1; TRBD1 agrees at 8 bases. V gave up 7 bases and J gave up 8 bases; unmatched junction bases: 9. The CDR3 extends over 13 amino acids. The germline gives CDR1 SEHNR, CDR2 FQNEAQ (reference sequence). DNA of the CDR3: TGTGCCAGCATCTCAAGACAGGGGATGGAAGCTTTCTTT. Translating gives CASISRQGMEAFF.

The table lists this clone with many counts. The chain is built from TRBV6-6 and TRBJ1-4, with 8 bases aligning to TRBD1. Trimming at V came to 6 bases and at J to 7 bases, leaving 7 bases not matched to a gene. This CDR3 has 14 residues. The germline gives CDR1 MNHNY, CDR2 SVGAGI (reference sequence). The CDR3 sequence is CASRTGARVEKLFF. Written as DNA, the CDR3 is TGTGCCAGCAGGACAGGGGCTCGGGTTGAAAAACTGTTTTTT.

This clone came up many times. This chain joins TRBV5-1 and TRBJ2-1; 13 bases line up with TRBD2. The V gene's germline CDR1 is SGHRS and CDR2 YFSETQ. Unmatched junction bases numbered 13, after V lost 0 bases and J lost 7 bases. The CDR3 loop spans 19 amino acids. CDR3 sequence (DNA): TGCGCCAGCAGCTTGGAACTAGCGGGAGGGCCTCCCCCGGGGAATGAGCAGTTCTTC. Protein: CASSLELAGGPPPGNEQFF.

This clone was counted at least ten times. The chain recombines TRBV9 with TRBJ1-2, with D uncertain. With 3 bases removed from V and 7 bases from J, the gap between germline ends came to 19 bases. This CDR3 is built from 15 residues. Germline V gene sequence: CDR1 SGDLS, CDR2 YYNGEE. CDR3 in amino acids: CASSASPEDEGGYTF. The CDR3 DNA sequence: TGTGCCAGCAGCGCCTCTCCTGAAGATGAGGGTGGCTACACCTTC. The variable domain in full, completed from reference TRBV9 and TRBJ1-2, reads DSGVTQTPKHLITATGQRVTLRCSPRSGDLSVYWYQQSLDQGLQFLIQYYNGEERAKGNILERFSAQQFPDLHSELNLSSLELGDSALYFCASSASPEDEGGYTFGSGTRLTVV.

In its sample, this clone was seen many times. The chain carries TRBV19 and TRBJ1-2; D is unclear. Germline V gives CDR1 LNHDA, CDR2 SQIVND (reference sequence). The CDR3 is made up of 12 amino acids. Trimming removed 3 bases at V and 4 bases at J, with 6 bases between. DNA for the CDR3: TGTGCCAGTAGTATTTCGGGCTATGGCTACACCTTC. This codes for CASSISGYGYTF.

There are many counts of this clone. The chain joins TRBV11-2 to TRBJ2-1, with D possibly matching TRBD1 (6 bases). Trimming removed 0 bases at V and 9 bases at J, with 9 bases between. Germline V gene sequence: CDR1 SGHAT, CDR2 FQNNGV. The CDR3 extends over 13 amino acids. The CDR3 spells CASSLDLGGEQFF. CDR3 bases: TGTGCCAGCAGCTTAGATCTAGGGGGTGAGCAGTTCTTC.

The table lists this clone with many counts. The gene calls are TRBV27 and TRBJ1-1; 9 nucleotides line up with TRBD1. This CDR3 spans 15 amino acids. The junction had 12 bases not matched to a gene; V was cut back by 6 bases and J by 7 bases. Germline-derived CDR1 and CDR2 are MNHEY and SMNVEV (reference sequence). The DNA of the CDR3 is TGTGCCAGCAGCGCTACAGGGGGCGGCCCACTTGAAGCTTTCTTT. It translates to CASSATGGGPLEAFF.

This clone was observed at least ten times. This chain uses TRBV6-6 with TRBJ1-5, with D maybe TRBD1 (6 bases). This CDR3 region has 16 residues. Trimming left V 6 bases short and J 2 bases short, with 17 bases between. Germline V gives CDR1 MNHNY, CDR2 SVGAGI (reference sequence). The CDR3 nucleotides are TGTGCCAGCAGCATGGGACAACTCTGGGGCAATCAGCCCCAGCATTTT. Its translation: CASSMGQLWGNQPQHF.

This clone showed up many times. The chain carries TRBV29-1 and TRBJ2-1, with 14 bases aligning to TRBD2. Germline CDR1 and CDR2: SQVTM and ANQGSEA. With V trimmed by 3 bases and J by 9 bases, 4 bases remained unmatched. The CDR3 length is 14 residues. CDR3 sequence reads: CSVDRTSGRIEQFF. The CDR3 nucleotides read TGCAGCGTTGATAGGACTAGCGGGAGGATTGAGCAGTTCTTC.